Listed below are T cell receptor beta chains from one sample, sequenced in a study of cytomegalovirus exposure and HLA in healthy donors. Assay used: immunoSEQ multiplex PCR; TCRdb lists only in-frame clones, some missing. The sample shows 90,000 to 130,000 clones, about 80% of them seen only once. The sample consisted of PBMCs. The receptor set was obtained from a woman aged 55 to 70 in good health and CMV-seropositive. The conserved cysteine and the conserved F or W are not part of the CDR3 here.

>TRBV6-5
ASSSTEAYEQY
>TRBV7-2
ASSLSTGTEISSTDTQY
>TRBV7-9
ASSLGALRDRARGYT
>TRBV5-1
ASSFMTSYDNEQF
>TRBV14
ASSQFSRAENTIY
>TRBV28
ASSFPDRGTEAF
>TRBV5-1
ASSLASGSISDTQY
>TRBV7-2
ASSPTRLNEQF
>TRBV5-1
ASSVIGQGLNTEAF
>TRBV7-3
ASSWGGDRAYEQY
>TRBV5-6
ASSWGGTGVYEQY